This entry describes one TCR beta chain. Its antigen is still unknown. The data were produced by immunoSEQ multiplex PCR, yet TCRdb's version contains in-frame clones alone and is incomplete. The data contain approximately 91,000 clones, 88% of them seen just once; the ten biggest clones take up 13%. These data belong to a study of T cell responses to AZD1222 COVID-19 vaccine. Study at large: Samples with a second dose at about 4 or about 12 weeks were pooled together.

Study results and caveats: Among AZD1222 vaccinees, only five or six were seropositive at baseline. Spike-specific TCR breadth rose after two AZD1222 doses, and depth rose as well.

The sequencing used peripheral blood, collected on day 0 of AZD1222 vaccination. The sequence derives from an adult in good health.

The CDR3 DNA reads TGTGCCAGCAGTTACTCCCGGTACGAGCAGTACTTC. Amino acids: CASSYSRYEQYF. The V gene is TRBV6-5, the J gene TRBJ2-7; the D is unclear. Per the germline V gene, CDR1 is MNHEY and CDR2 is SVGAGI. Trimming removed 0 bases from V and 4 bases from J, with 4 bases in between. The CDR3 is made up of 12 amino acids.